This TCR beta chain was captured in a study of neurological immune-mediated disorders. For the unsorted libraries, 2 million PBMCs stored at -80 C served as input. This clonotype was seen a handful of times. TCRdb re-called the 5' RACE reads through MiXCR, storing one row per CDR3 protein. The data show roughly 25,000 distinct CDR3 sequences, around 2.5% seen once. Germline V lookup: CDR1 DFQATT, CDR2 SNEGSKA (reference sequence). V shed 5 bases, J shed 3 bases, and the junction held 13 bases outside the gene matches. The CDR3 loop spans 15 amino acids. The clonotype comes from a woman aged 45-65 years with multiple sclerosis. The material sequenced was PBMCs. The V and J genes are TRBV20-1 and TRBJ2-7; TRBD2 matches 7 bases. In DNA, the CDR3 is TGCAGTGCTTCCTCCAGGCAGCCTAGCGGCTACGAGCAGTACTTC. It is translated as CSASSRQPSGYEQYF.